This T cell receptor beta chain was found in a study of blood T cell repertoires in COVID-19. The CDR3 length is 13 residues. The germline V gene has CDR1 ENHRY and CDR2 SYGVKD. Deletions cut 8 bases from V and 2 bases from J, with 10 bases between. Authors' methods: Counts of nucleated cells, estimated from reference gene primer amplification, were obtained. Data came from immunoSEQ multiplex PCR; TCRdb stores just in-frame clones and leaves some out. Clonal size and the V and J genes are those of that table, whereas D and trimming came from the DNA. The sample lists 170,000 or so clones; approximately 86% were seen once. This clone occurred once.

This clonotype was sampled from a man aged 35-49 years with active or convalescent COVID-19. Sequencing was performed on peripheral blood. The chain employs TRBV10-3 and TRBJ1-3; D is perhaps TRBD1 (5 bases). The CDR3 spells CAIQGLPGNTIYF. CDR3 nucleotides: TGTGCCATCCAGGGTTTGCCTGGAAACACCATATATTTT.